The 32 T cell receptor beta chains below were found in one sample sequenced in a study of response to subunit inactivated influenza vaccine. TCRdb recomputed calls from the RT-PCR reads with MiXCR, one row per CDR3 protein. The data hold around 480,000 distinct CDR3 sequences, with 9.5% to 12% observed a single time. Source: PBMCs from blood, taken about 6 weeks after vaccination. All receptors derive from a man over 45 who received an inactivated influenza vaccine.

This chain's CDR3 is CSALGTSETKVGEQFF. Written as DNA, the CDR3 is TGCAGCGCCCTGGGAACTAGCGAAACGAAGGTTGGTGAGCAGTTCTTC. The rearrangement uses TRBV29-1 and TRBJ2-1; 7 nucleotides line up with TRBD2. This CDR3 has 16 amino acids. V shed 7 bases, J shed 9 bases, and the junction held 21 bases outside the gene matches. Germline values: CDR1 SQVTM, CDR2 ANQGSEA.

Comment on this clonotype: With a much larger clone just one base away, this may be a read error. The rearrangement links TRBV28 to TRBJ2-3; perhaps TRBD2 as D (5 bases). Germline loops: CDR1 MDHEN, CDR2 SYDVKM. This CDR3 region has 15 residues. The CDR3 here is CASSLFDGITDAQYF. The CDR3 DNA reads TGTGCCAGCAGTTTATTCGACGGGATCACAGATGCGCAGTATTTT.

The table lists this clonotype with a few counts. The CDR3 DNA reads TGTGCCAGCAGCGCCAGACGTGGGTCGGAGCCCAATGAGCAGTTCTTC. Translating gives CASSARRGSEPNEQFF. The V gene is TRBV7-9, the J gene TRBJ2-1; unclear D gene. Deletions cut 5 bases from V and 6 bases from J, with 20 bases between. Germline V CDR1 and CDR2: SEHNR, FQNEAQ (reference sequence). The CDR3 is made up of 16 amino acids.

V is TRBV3-1 and J is TRBJ1-1, with D perhaps matching TRBD1 (6 bases). V lost 1 base and J lost 3, with 12 bases in between. This CDR3 has 15 amino acids. Germline V CDR1 and CDR2: LGHDT, YNNKEL (reference sequence). The DNA of the CDR3 is TGTGCCAGCAGCCAAGCGGCGAGGGGGGACACTGAAGCTTTCTTT. Its protein is CASSQAARGDTEAFF.

This clonotype came up a few times. The chain recombines TRBV2 with TRBJ2-3; weak D call: TRBD2 (5 bases). V lost 0 bases to trimming and J lost 7 bases, with 8 bases between them. The CDR3 is 13 residues long. The germline V gene has CDR1 SNHLY and CDR2 FYNNEI. CDR3 in amino acids: CASSEAGVNTQYF. DNA for the CDR3: TGTGCCAGCAGTGAAGCGGGAGTGAATACGCAGTATTTT.

In its sample, this clonotype was seen many times. Here the CDR3 reads CASSFKGYGYTF. CDR3 sequence (DNA): TGTGCCAGCAGTTTTAAGGGCTATGGCTACACCTTC. This chain connects TRBV28 to TRBJ1-2; D is unclear. CDR3 length: 12 amino acids. V lost 3 bases and J 4 bases, leaving 6 bases between the germline ends. The germline gives CDR1 MDHEN, CDR2 SYDVKM.

The table lists this clonotype with a few counts. J is TRBJ2-1 and V is TRBV20-1, with D possibly TRBD2 on 6 matching bases. This CDR3 has 13 amino acids. V lost 3 bases to trimming and J lost 9 bases, with 15 bases between them. CDR1 and CDR2 (germline): DFQATT, SNEGSKA (reference sequence). CDR3: CSASVLASAEQFF. CDR3 sequence (DNA): TGCAGTGCTAGTGTTCTAGCGTCGGCTGAGCAGTTCTTC.

This clonotype occurred a few times. The chain joins TRBV24-1 to TRBJ2-7, with D possibly TRBD2 on 6 matching bases. The V and J ends lost 4 bases and 10 bases respectively, with 16 bases between them. Germline loops: CDR1 KGHDR, CDR2 SFDVKD. CDR3 length: 13 residues. CDR3 protein: CATSDPGTSGQYF. The CDR3 DNA follows: TGTGCCACCAGTGACCCCGGGACTTCAGGACAGTACTTC.

The chain uses TRBV27 and TRBJ2-3, with 9 bases fitting TRBD2. CDR1 is MNHEY, CDR2 SMNVEV, per germline (reference sequence). The J segment lost 4 bases and the V segment lost 6 bases, leaving 11 bases of the junction unmatched. This CDR3 is built from 16 residues. The CDR3 sequence is CASSLGASGVSDTQYF. The CDR3 nucleotides are TGTGCCAGCAGCCTAGGGGCTAGCGGGGTTTCAGATACGCAGTATTTT.

This clonotype has at least ten counts. The rearrangement uses TRBV12-3 or TRBV12-4 and TRBJ1-2; D gene uncertain. V lost 5 bases, J lost 0 bases, and 7 bases lay in between. This CDR3 spans 13 amino acids. CDR3 nucleotides: TGTGCCAGCAGTCCCACGGCTAACTATGGCTACACCTTC. Its protein is CASSPTANYGYTF.

This clonotype was counted many times. The CDR3 here is CSVEGTASSYNEQFF. CDR3 nucleotide sequence: TGCAGCGTTGAAGGGACGGCGAGCTCCTACAATGAGCAGTTCTTC. V usage is TRBV29-1 and J usage is TRBJ2-1; no reliable D call. There are 15 residues in the CDR3. Germline loops: CDR1 SQVTM, CDR2 ANQGSEA. The V gene lost 1 base and the J gene lost 0 bases, with 10 bases spanning the gap.

The V call is TRBV20-1, the J call TRBJ2-5; TRBD2 matches 10 bases. CDR3 length: 16 residues. With V trimmed by 3 bases and J by 5 bases, 12 bases remained unmatched. Germline CDR1 and CDR2: DFQATT and SNEGSKA (reference sequence). CDR3 DNA sequence: TGCAGTGCTAGTGATGGGGGGTTGGGACTAGCGGAGACCCAGTACTTC. Its protein is CSASDGGLGLAETQYF.

The rearrangement joins TRBV29-1 to TRBJ2-5; 9 bases map to TRBD1. CDR3 length: 13 amino acids. Germline-derived CDR1 and CDR2 are SQVTM and ANQGSEA. J lost 5 bases, V lost 7 bases, and 8 bases had no gene match. CDR3 in DNA: TGCAGCGCGGGGACAGGGAAAAGGGAGACCCAGTACTTC. Its protein is CSAGTGKRETQYF. Together with reference TRBV29-1 and TRBJ2-5, the CDR3 gives the full variable domain: SAVISQKPSRDICQRGTSLTIQCQVDSQVTMMFWYRQQPGQSLTLIATANQGSEATYESGFVIDKFPISRPNLTFSTLTVSNMSPEDSSIYLCSAGTGKRETQYFGPGTRLLVL.

This clonotype was counted many times. The rearrangement joins TRBV7-9 to TRBJ2-7; tentative D call: TRBD2 (5 bases). Trimming shortened V by 1 base and J by 5 bases, and 9 bases separated the two germline ends. This CDR3 comprises 13 residues. Germline V CDR1 and CDR2: SEHNR, FQNEAQ (reference sequence). The DNA for the CDR3 is TGTGCCAGCAGCTTAGACGGGGAGAACGAGCAGTACTTC. As protein: CASSLDGENEQYF.

The chain recombines TRBV4-3 with TRBJ1-3; no definite D call. With 0 bases removed from V and 2 bases from J, the gap between germline ends came to 11 bases. Germline V gene data show CDR1 as LGHNA and CDR2 as YSLEER. This CDR3 is 16 amino acids long. The CDR3 is CASSQDARIPGNTIYF. DNA of the CDR3: TGCGCCAGCAGCCAAGATGCTAGGATCCCTGGAAACACCATATATTTT.

The CDR3 loop is CASSQDYRGNSPLHF. In DNA, the CDR3 is TGCGCCAGCAGCCAAGATTACAGGGGCAATTCACCCCTCCACTTT. The rearrangement uses TRBV4-1 and TRBJ1-6; 7 bases agree with TRBD1. With V trimmed by 0 bases and J by 7 bases, 3 bases remained unmatched. Germline V CDR1 and CDR2: MGHRA, YSYEKL. The CDR3 has 15 amino acids.

The table lists this clonotype with a few counts. The chain has TRBV20-1 and TRBJ1-1; TRBD1 matches 11 bases. This CDR3 is 12 amino acids long. Germline V gene lookup returns CDR1 DFQATT and CDR2 SNEGSKA (reference sequence). CDR3 sequence: CRTGTGGTEAFF. DNA for the CDR3: TGCAGAACCGGGACAGGGGGTACTGAAGCTTTCTTT.

CDR3 region: CASSQETGSSSYEQYF. The CDR3 DNA sequence: TGCGCCAGCAGCCAAGAAACGGGCAGTAGCTCCTACGAGCAGTACTTC. The V gene is TRBV4-3, the J gene TRBJ2-7; D not certain. V was clipped by 0 bases and J by 0 bases, with 12 bases between them. Germline values: CDR1 LGHNA, CDR2 YSLEER. This CDR3 spans 16 amino acids.

The J gene is TRBJ2-2, the V gene TRBV7-2; D may be TRBD2 (5 bases). Trimming stripped 1 base from V and 1 base from J, with 10 bases between. The CDR3 spans 16 residues. CDR1 and CDR2 from the germline V gene are SGHTA and FQGNSA. The CDR3 bases are TGTGCCAGCAGCTTAGTAGCGAACCTGAACACCGGGGAGCTGTTTTTT. This gives the protein CASSLVANLNTGELFF. Based on the CDR3 plus reference TRBV7-2 and TRBJ2-2, the full variable domain is GAGVSQSPSNKVTEKGKDVELRCDPISGHTALYWYRQSLGQGLEFLIYFQGNSAPDKSGLPSDRFSAERTGGSVSTLTIQRTQQEDSAVYLCASSLVANLNTGELFFGEGSRLTVL.

This clonotype was seen a handful of times. This chain connects TRBV6-2 or TRBV6-3 to TRBJ2-7, with 8 bases that match TRBD2. The CDR3 has 15 amino acids. Per germline, CDR1 MNHEY and CDR2 SVGEGT. V lost 4 bases, J lost 0 bases, and 5 bases stayed unmatched. CDR3 residues: CASSLKRGSSYEQYF. The CDR3, as DNA: TGTGCCAGCAGTTTAAAGCGGGGGAGCTCCTACGAGCAGTACTTC.

This clonotype was seen at least ten times. The rearrangement joins TRBV12-3 or TRBV12-4 to TRBJ1-2, with a weak D call TRBD1 (5 bases). This CDR3 has 12 residues. The germline V and J ends were trimmed by 3 bases and 6 bases, with 8 bases remaining between them. The CDR3 region is CASSLNRHGYTF. CDR3 nucleotides: TGTGCCAGCAGTTTGAACAGGCATGGCTACACCTTC.

The sample holds a few counts of this clonotype. V and J are TRBV29-1 and TRBJ2-3; tentative D call: TRBD2 (5 bases). CDR1 is SQVTM, CDR2 ANQGSEA, per germline. CDR3 length: 11 residues. V was trimmed by 1 base and J by 11 bases, leaving 10 bases between them. The CDR3 coding sequence is TGCAGCGTTGAAGCGACGAGGGTGCAGTATTTT. This gives the protein CSVEATRVQYF.

This clonotype was counted at least ten times. The chain couples TRBV27 to TRBJ1-1; 7 positions match TRBD1. J lost 9 bases, V lost 8 bases, and 6 bases had no gene match. The CDR3 is made up of 11 amino acids. Germline values: CDR1 MNHEY, CDR2 SMNVEV (reference sequence). CDR3 sequence: CASANRGKAFF. As DNA, the CDR3 is TGTGCCAGCGCAAACAGGGGAAAAGCTTTCTTT.

In its sample, this clonotype was seen a few times. This chain uses TRBV20-1 with TRBJ2-3; D unclear. Germline V gives CDR1 DFQATT, CDR2 SNEGSKA (reference sequence). V dropped 1 base and J dropped 3 bases, with 17 bases sitting between them. There are 16 residues in the CDR3. The DNA for the CDR3 is TGCAGTGCTAGAGGTGTAGTCGGGCCTAAGACAGATACGCAGTATTTT. It yields the protein CSARGVVGPKTDTQYF.

This clonotype was detected a few times. The chain uses TRBV7-2 and TRBJ2-3; tentatively, D is TRBD1 (6 bases). V was cut by 0 bases and J by 6 bases, with 19 bases left in between. Germline assignment: CDR1 SGHTA and CDR2 FQGNSA. CDR3 length: 17 residues. The CDR3 nucleotides are TGTGCCAGCAGCTTAGCGCGGAGTCCCTTTGGGGGCGATACGCAGTATTTT. It encodes CASSLARSPFGGDTQYF.

This clonotype was detected only a few times. The chain employs TRBV6-1 and TRBJ2-7; D perhaps matches TRBD1 (5 bases). Trimming stripped 10 bases from V and 2 bases from J, with 18 bases between. CDR3 length: 14 residues. Germline CDR1 and CDR2: MNHNS and SASEGT. DNA for the CDR3: TGTGCCACTCTTCAGACAGTGAATGCCTACGAGCAGTACTTC. This codes for CATLQTVNAYEQYF.

V is TRBV20-1 and J is TRBJ1-5; unclear D gene. CDR1 is DFQATT, CDR2 SNEGSKA, per germline (reference sequence). This CDR3 contains 13 residues. The germline V and J ends were trimmed by 4 bases and 3 bases, with 10 bases remaining between them. This chain's CDR3 is CSAKDGYNQPQHF. In DNA, the CDR3 is TGCAGTGCTAAGGACGGCTACAATCAGCCCCAGCATTTT.

This chain joins TRBV5-1 and TRBJ1-1; 7 bases agree with TRBD1. Germline CDR1 SGHRS, CDR2 YFSETQ. J was trimmed by 3 bases and V by 1 base; bases with no gene match: 6. The CDR3 length is 15 residues. CDR3 in amino acids: CASSLTETGYTEAFF. The CDR3 bases are TGCGCCAGCAGCTTGACCGAGACAGGGTACACTGAAGCTTTCTTT.

Remarks on this clonotype: One junction end disagrees with the germline gene, perhaps due to a read error. The V and J genes are TRBV7-7 and TRBJ2-5; D gene uncertain. CDR1 and CDR2 (germline): SSHAT, FNYEAQ (reference sequence). This CDR3 is 13 amino acids long. As DNA, the CDR3 is TGTGCTAGCAGCCCAAGCACACCAGAGACCCAGTACTTC. Translating it yields CASSPSTPETQYF.

This clonotype was counted ten times or more. The chain joins TRBV12-3 or TRBV12-4 to TRBJ1-1; maybe TRBD1 (6 bases). This CDR3 contains 15 residues. V was shortened by 7 bases and J by 4 bases, with 19 bases between the two germline ends. Here the CDR3 DNA reads TGTGCCAGCACTAAGGACAGCGGGAGATTCACTGAAGCTTTCTTT. It translates to CASTKDSGRFTEAFF.

Many counts were recorded for this clonotype. The V call is TRBV12-3 or TRBV12-4, the J call TRBJ1-2; tentative D call: TRBD1 (6 bases). The CDR3 runs 13 residues. V gave up 5 bases and J gave up 8 bases, with 15 bases separating them. This chain's CDR3 is CASSLWGLRGYTF. CDR3 DNA sequence: TGTGCCAGCAGTCTATGGGGGCTAAGGGGCTACACCTTC.

As concerns this clonotype: Just one base apart from a much larger clone, this may be a read error. The chain has TRBV12-3 or TRBV12-4 and TRBJ2-3; 8 bases are shared with TRBD2. This CDR3 has 14 residues. The CDR3 spells CASVAGQTTDTKYF. In DNA form, the CDR3 reads TGTGCCAGCGTAGCGGGACAAACCACAGATACGAAGTATTTT.